The 28 T cell receptor beta chains given below trace back to one sample, sequenced in a study of blood T cells in healthy people across ages. With a J-beta primer mix and a sample-barcoded 5' primer, a second PCR ran about 7 to 12 cycles. Using its own MiXCR run on the 5' RACE reads, TCRdb lists one record per CDR3 protein. The repertoire consists of approximately 2,000,000 distinct CDR3 sequences, with about two fifths occurring once and the leading ten covering 23%. Material: blood. The receptors were gathered from a human donor in good health.

V usage is TRBV12-3 or TRBV12-4 and J usage is TRBJ2-1, with D hard to call. This CDR3 has 13 amino acids. Trimming stripped 2 bases from V and 8 bases from J, with 10 bases between. The CDR3 spells CASSLYSGDEQFF. The CDR3 DNA sequence: TGTGCCAGCAGTTTATACAGTGGGGATGAGCAGTTCTTC.

The V and J genes are TRBV20-1 and TRBJ2-4; no definite D call. The end of the DNA is better explained by TRBJ2-7, so the J call may be wrong. This CDR3 is built from 13 residues. CDR1 and CDR2 from the germline V gene are DFQATT and SNEGSKA (reference sequence). The CDR3 sequence: CSARVPGTNEQYF. CDR3 in DNA: TGCAGTGCTAGGGTGCCGGGCACCAACGAGCAGTACTTC.

V gene TRBV18 combines with J gene TRBJ2-1; D is perhaps TRBD1 or TRBD2 (7 bases each). Looked up from germline, CDR1 is KGHSH and CDR2 is LQKENI. V was trimmed by 3 bases and J by 4 bases, leaving 19 bases between them. The CDR3 extends over 17 amino acids. CDR3 sequence reads: CASSPPGGRGAYNEQFF. Here the CDR3 DNA reads TGTGCCAGCTCACCCCCGGGAGGCAGGGGGGCTTACAATGAGCAGTTCTTC.

This clonotype was seen just once. This may stem from a read error, because a much larger clone lies one nucleotide away. The J gene is TRBJ2-5, the V gene TRBV29-1; TRBD2 aligns across 9 bases. The J segment lost 5 bases and the V segment lost 7 bases, leaving 11 bases of the junction unmatched. This CDR3 contains 14 residues. CDR1 is SQVTM, CDR2 ANQGSEA, per germline. CDR3 residues: CSAVGGLAWETQYF. The CDR3 DNA reads as TGCAGCGCTGTAGGGGGACTAGCTTGGGAGACCCAGTACTTC.

In this sample, this clonotype turned up a few times. The chain links TRBV12-3 or TRBV12-4 to TRBJ1-1; D not resolved. This CDR3 comprises 12 residues. Between the trimmed V and J ends, which lost 0 bases and 11 bases, there was a span of 10 bases. CDR3: CASSLALRDAFF. The CDR3 DNA reads TGTGCCAGCAGTTTAGCTTTACGCGACGCTTTCTTT.

This clonotype appeared a single time. This rearrangement joins TRBV5-1 to TRBJ1-2, with D unclear. Germline assignment: CDR1 SGHRS and CDR2 YFSETQ. The CDR3 is 14 residues long. Trimming removed 0 bases from V and 1 base from J, with 7 bases in between. The CDR3 region has the DNA TGCGCCAGCAGCTTGGACCAGTATAACTATGGCTACACCTTC. Protein sequence: CASSLDQYNYGYTF.

Turning to this clonotype: The germline gene is not matched at one end of the junction; a read error may be the cause. J is TRBJ2-7 and V is TRBV11-2; D is ambiguous. Per germline, CDR1 SGHAT and CDR2 FQNNGV. This CDR3 region has 9 residues. CDR3 loop: CASSWPLIF. The CDR3 DNA is TGTGCCAGCAGCTGGCCACTTATCTTC.

In its sample, this clonotype was seen a few times. This chain joins TRBV12-3 or TRBV12-4 and TRBJ2-3; D call uncertain. The CDR3 length is 11 residues. V was trimmed by 5 bases and J by 6 bases, leaving 6 bases between them. The CDR3 is CASSMLDTQYF. The CDR3 coding sequence is TGTGCCAGCAGTATGCTGGATACGCAGTATTTT.

This chain joins TRBV12-3 or TRBV12-4 and TRBJ2-1; no clear D gene. The CDR3 covers 14 residues. Trimming left V 4 bases short and J 7 bases short, with 14 bases between. The CDR3 DNA follows: TGTGCCAGCAGTTCTACCCTACAGATTAATGAGCAGTTCTTC. This codes for CASSSTLQINEQFF.

The chain uses TRBV20-1 and TRBJ2-3; 9 positions match TRBD1. The ends lost 7 bases at V and 2 bases at J; junction bases unmatched: 13. The CDR3 totals 16 residues. Germline V gene sequence: CDR1 DFQATT, CDR2 SNEGSKA (reference sequence). The chain's CDR3 is CSGGRIDRGDTDTQYF. CDR3 DNA sequence: TGCAGTGGGGGGAGGATCGACAGGGGGGACACAGATACGCAGTATTTT.

This clonotype was seen many times. The chain couples TRBV10-3 to TRBJ2-7; possible D gene TRBD2, 5 bases. This CDR3 spans 13 amino acids. The germline gives CDR1 ENHRY, CDR2 SYGVKD. The germline V and J ends were trimmed by 3 bases and 6 bases, with 12 bases remaining between them. The chain's CDR3 is CAISDYGEGEQYF. Written as DNA, the CDR3 is TGTGCCATCAGTGACTACGGGGAAGGCGAGCAGTACTTC.

CDR3 DNA sequence: TGTGCCAGCAGCCGGGGACAGCCGCCTAATCAGCCCCAGCATTTT. Translating it yields CASSRGQPPNQPQHF. The chain links TRBV7-2 to TRBJ1-5; 7 bases fit TRBD1. J gave up 4 bases and V 5 bases, and 8 bases lay outside the gene matches. There are 15 residues in the CDR3. The germline V gene has CDR1 SGHTA and CDR2 FQGNSA. The full variable domain, with the rest looked up from reference TRBV7-2 and TRBJ1-5, is GAGVSQSPSNKVTEKGKDVELRCDPISGHTALYWYRQSLGQGLEFLIYFQGNSAPDKSGLPSDRFSAERTGGSVSTLTIQRTQQEDSAVYLCASSRGQPPNQPQHFGDGTRLSIL.

V and J are TRBV3-1 and TRBJ2-1; D possibly matches TRBD1 or TRBD2 (5 bases each). The ends were cut back, 4 bases at V and 0 bases at J, with 16 bases in the middle. CDR3 length equals 17 residues. Per the germline V gene, CDR1 is LGHDT and CDR2 is YNNKEL (reference sequence). The DNA of the CDR3 is TGTGCCAGCAGCCTAACAGTCCCAGGGAGCTCCTACAATGAGCAGTTCTTC. It is translated as CASSLTVPGSSYNEQFF.

This clonotype has only a few counts. The genes are TRBV11-1 and TRBJ2-1; TRBD2 agrees at 7 bases. This CDR3 spans 13 amino acids. The V gene end was trimmed by 6 bases and the J gene end by 8 bases; junction bases not matched to a gene: 7. Germline V gene sequence: CDR1 SGHAT, CDR2 FQDESV (reference sequence). The CDR3 spells CASSSLGGDEQFF. The CDR3 coding sequence is TGTGCCAGCAGTTCTCTGGGGGGGGATGAGCAGTTCTTC.

The CDR3, as DNA: TGTGCCAGCAGTTTGAACCCTGTTGGCTACACCTTC. This encodes CASSLNPVGYTF. The rearrangement links TRBV28 to TRBJ1-2; D remains ambiguous. V dropped 3 bases and J dropped 7 bases, with 9 bases sitting between them. Per germline, CDR1 MDHEN and CDR2 SYDVKM. There are 12 residues in the CDR3.

As concerns this clonotype: One end of the junction varies from germline; a read error may be responsible. CDR3 in amino acids: CASSYFLVADSPYERYF. CDR3 bases: TGTGCCAGCAGTTACTTTTTAGTGGCCGATAGCCCCTACGAGCGGTACTTC. V is TRBV6-5 and J is TRBJ2-7; D is unresolved. There are 17 residues in the CDR3. Germline CDR1 and CDR2: MNHEY and SVGAGI.

The chain links TRBV29-1 to TRBJ1-2; TRBD1 is a possible D gene (6 bases). V was pared by 4 bases and J by 3 bases, with 18 bases between. CDR1 is SQVTM and CDR2 is ANQGSEA in the germline V gene. This CDR3 comprises 15 residues. CDR3 DNA: TGCAGCGTTGTCGTGCCGGGACAAGGGGACTATGGCTACACCTTC. This sequence encodes CSVVVPGQGDYGYTF.

Only a few counts were recorded for this clonotype. This rearrangement joins TRBV27 to TRBJ2-3; D may match TRBD1 or TRBD2 (5 bases each). The CDR3 is 15 residues long. Germline V gene sequence: CDR1 MNHEY, CDR2 SMNVEV (reference sequence). Trimming stripped 4 bases from V and 2 bases from J, with 13 bases between. CDR3 protein: CASSYFQGPTDTQYF. The CDR3 DNA reads TGTGCCAGCAGTTATTTTCAGGGACCCACAGATACGCAGTATTTT.

V and J are TRBV12-3 or TRBV12-4 and TRBJ2-4; 7 bases are a match to TRBD2. The CDR3 has 15 residues. V shed 5 bases, J shed 13 bases, and the junction held 17 bases outside the gene matches. This CDR3 is CASSPERGPYNEQYF. Written as DNA, the CDR3 is TGTGCCAGCAGTCCAGAGCGGGGACCGTACAATGAGCAGTACTTC.

This clonotype showed up just a few times. At one end, the junction sequence differs from germline, possibly due to a read error. This rearrangement joins TRBV7-2 to TRBJ2-5; TRBD1 is a possible D gene (6 bases). The CDR3 runs 15 residues. Germline V CDR1 and CDR2: SGHTA, FQGNSA. This chain's CDR3 is CACSLEVGQPREQYF. The CDR3 DNA is TGTGCCTGCAGCTTAGAGGTCGGACAGCCTAGAGAGCAGTACTTC.

This sequence joins TRBV18 and TRBJ2-5; D is possibly TRBD2 (5 bases). Trimming took 3 bases from V and 1 from J, leaving 9 bases between them. Germline V gene lookup returns CDR1 KGHSH and CDR2 LQKENI. This CDR3 region has 14 residues. CDR3 in amino acids: CASSPKSGQETQYF. For the CDR3, the DNA is TGTGCCAGCTCACCGAAGAGCGGCCAAGAGACCCAGTACTTC.

The gene calls are TRBV7-2 and TRBJ1-2, with a tentative D call TRBD1 (6 bases). The CDR3 loop spans 13 amino acids. Germline V gene sequence: CDR1 SGHTA, CDR2 FQGNSA. V lost 2 bases to trimming and J lost 7 bases, with 11 bases between them. CDR3 loop: CASSLMGATGYTF. Written as DNA, the CDR3 is TGTGCCAGCAGCTTAATGGGGGCGACTGGCTACACCTTC.

The V call is TRBV4-1, the J call TRBJ2-7; 7 nucleotides match TRBD1. Per the germline V gene, CDR1 is MGHRA and CDR2 is YSYEKL. V gave up 0 bases and J gave up 2 bases; unmatched junction bases: 7. The CDR3 totals 16 residues. The CDR3: CASSQESGTEAYEQYF. CDR3 nucleotide sequence: TGCGCCAGCAGCCAAGAATCCGGGACAGAAGCCTACGAGCAGTACTTC.

The sample holds a few counts of this clonotype. This rearrangement joins TRBV6-5 to TRBJ2-5; D is perhaps TRBD1 (6 bases). The tail of the sequence fits TRBJ2-7 better, so the J call may be wrong. The CDR3 has 14 amino acids. Germline values: CDR1 MNHEY, CDR2 SVGAGI. CDR3 in amino acids: CASSRDTVRYEQYF. The DNA of the CDR3 is TGTGCCAGCAGCAGGGACACCGTCCGTTACGAGCAGTACTTC.

This rearrangement joins TRBV7-3 to TRBJ2-3; D is tentatively TRBD1 or TRBD2 (5 bases each). Per germline, CDR1 SGHTA and CDR2 FQGTGA. Trimming left V 2 bases short and J 1 base short, with 10 bases between. CDR3 length: 15 residues. The chain's CDR3 is CASSLWLGGTDTQYF. As DNA, the CDR3 is TGTGCCAGCAGCTTATGGTTGGGGGGCACAGATACGCAGTATTTT.

The chain combines TRBV29-1 with TRBJ2-3; a possible D gene is TRBD2 (5 bases). The CDR3 runs to 13 residues. Germline V gene lookup returns CDR1 SQVTM and CDR2 ANQGSEA. Trimming left V 3 bases short and J 0 bases short, with 7 bases between. The CDR3 sequence is CSVESGSTDTQYF. For the CDR3, the DNA is TGCAGCGTTGAGTCGGGGAGCACAGATACGCAGTATTTT.

This sequence joins TRBV7-2 and TRBJ1-3; TRBD1 agrees at 9 bases. Trimming at V came to 4 bases and at J to 4 bases, leaving 2 bases not matched to a gene. The CDR3 extends over 14 amino acids. Germline V gene data show CDR1 as SGHTA and CDR2 as FQGNSA. CDR3 coding DNA: TGTGCCAGCAGCTCAGGGACAGGGGGAAACACCATATATTTT. It specifies CASSSGTGGNTIYF.

J is TRBJ1-1 and V is TRBV15, with TRBD1 matching over 7 bases. J gave up 7 bases and V 11 bases, and 22 bases lay outside the gene matches. Germline-derived CDR1 and CDR2 are LNHNV and YYDKDF (reference sequence). The CDR3 has 16 amino acids. CDR3 residues: CAATPHPGQVGFEAFF. DNA of the CDR3: TGTGCCGCCACCCCCCACCCCGGACAGGTTGGCTTTGAAGCTTTCTTT.